Following are 25 T cell receptor beta chains from one sample sequenced in a study of control samples from healthy donors and cancer patients (dated by TCRdb to about 2020). Preparation of the library involved the immunoSEQ multiplex PCR assay. Sourced from immuneACCESS, this table was stored by TCRdb with only in-frame sequences that have V and J called. A share of the clones is absent; for the studies checked, an unresolved V gene accounts for under half, and the remainder has no known explanation. The sample table lists around 140,000 clones, 90% to 95% of them with a count of one. The ten largest clones represent roughly 5.7% of the sample. Material for sequencing was blood. The receptors were gathered from a man younger than 35 in good health.

Details on this clone: This same CDR3 is encoded by further DNA sequences in the sample. The chain employs TRBV30 and TRBJ1-1; no firm D call. Germline lookup yields CDR1 GTSNPN and CDR2 SVGIG (reference sequence). Trimming removed 3 bases from V and 1 base from J, with 6 bases in between. This CDR3 is 12 amino acids long. CDR3 DNA sequence: TGTGCCTGGAGACGGGGGAACACTGAAGCTTTCTTT. Translating it yields CAWRRGNTEAFF.

The genes are TRBV28 and TRBJ1-3; a possible D gene is TRBD1 (5 bases). V dropped 8 bases and J dropped 3 bases, with 23 bases sitting between them. Germline V CDR1 and CDR2: MDHEN, SYDVKM. The CDR3 has 17 amino acids. The CDR3: CASRYSGGGKDGNTIYF. In DNA, the CDR3 is TGTGCCAGCCGGTATTCCGGGGGGGGAAAGGATGGAAACACCATATATTTT.

The rearrangement uses TRBV28 and TRBJ2-3, with D tentatively TRBD2 (6 bases). CDR3 length: 15 amino acids. CDR1 is MDHEN and CDR2 is SYDVKM in the germline V gene. The germline V and J ends were trimmed by 7 bases and 2 bases, with 16 bases remaining between them. CDR3 protein: CASTLGRSYTDTQYF. In DNA, the CDR3 is TGTGCCAGCACTCTAGGGAGGAGTTACACAGATACGCAGTATTTT.

The rearrangement links TRBV2 to TRBJ2-3; either TRBD1 or TRBD2 may supply D (5 bases each). Trimming pared 7 bases from V and 4 bases from J, leaving 30 bases between. This CDR3 has 19 residues. Germline CDR1 reads SNHLY; CDR2 reads FYNNEI. The CDR3 loop is CASNLRPTGTLYRADTQYF. The CDR3 DNA follows: TGTGCCAGCAATCTTCGCCCTACCGGGACGTTATATCGGGCAGATACGCAGTATTTT.

The chain combines TRBV2 with TRBJ1-1; the match to TRBD1 covers 8 bases. The junction had 13 bases not matched to a gene; V was cut back by 3 bases and J by 1 base. Germline V gene data show CDR1 as SNHLY and CDR2 as FYNNEI. There are 18 residues in the CDR3. The CDR3 region is CASSDPTRSGGGNTEAFF. The CDR3 bases are TGTGCCAGCAGTGACCCCACCCGGTCAGGGGGCGGGAACACTGAAGCTTTCTTT.

The chain is built from TRBV19 and TRBJ2-1; D may be TRBD1 (6 bases). V was cut by 6 bases and J by 4 bases, with 19 bases left in between. CDR1 is LNHDA and CDR2 is SQIVND in the germline V gene (reference sequence). The CDR3 loop spans 16 amino acids. CDR3 DNA: TGTGCCAGTAGCACAAACAGGGACGCATATTACAATGAGCAGTTCTTC. Residues: CASSTNRDAYYNEQFF.

Comments on this clone: A junction end diverges from the germline sequence, so it may reflect a read error. CDR3: CAGSLEAGTIGNTIYF. CDR3 coding DNA: TGCGCCGGCAGCTTGGAGGCGGGAACTATCGGAAACACCATATATTTT. The chain uses TRBV5-1 and TRBJ1-3, with D hard to call. This CDR3 region has 16 residues. Germline CDR1 and CDR2: SGHRS and YFSETQ.

This chain connects TRBV5-1 to TRBJ1-1, with D unresolved. This CDR3 is built from 13 residues. Trimming removed 0 bases at V and 2 bases at J, with 5 bases between. The germline V gene encodes CDR1 SGHRS and CDR2 YFSETQ. Here the CDR3 reads CASSLDSNTEAFF. DNA of the CDR3: TGCGCCAGCAGCTTGGACAGTAACACTGAAGCTTTCTTT.

The rearrangement joins TRBV6-5 to TRBJ1-4; the D is unclear. In germline, CDR1 is MNHEY, CDR2 SVGAGI. The CDR3 consists of 16 residues. Trimming left V 2 bases short and J 0 bases short, with 10 bases between. DNA for the CDR3: TGTGCCAGCAGTTACCTTGCGGTTGCAACTAATGAAAAACTGTTTTTT. Encoded protein: CASSYLAVATNEKLFF.

The CDR3 sequence: CASSPLASNTGELFF. The CDR3, as DNA: TGTGCCAGCAGTCCTCTAGCGAGTAACACCGGGGAGCTGTTTTTT. J is TRBJ2-2 and V is TRBV28, with a weak D call TRBD2 (6 bases). The CDR3 is 15 residues long. The germline gives CDR1 MDHEN, CDR2 SYDVKM. The V and J ends lost 5 bases and 2 bases respectively, with 12 bases between them.

This sequence joins TRBV18 and TRBJ2-7; D gene ambiguous. Germline V gene data show CDR1 as KGHSH and CDR2 as LQKENI. There are 14 residues in the CDR3. With 6 bases removed from V and 4 bases from J, the gap between germline ends came to 16 bases. The chain's CDR3 is CASSPYPAIYEQYF. The CDR3 DNA is TGTGCCAGCTCTCCCTACCCGGCAATATACGAGCAGTACTTC.

This rearrangement joins TRBV6-5 to TRBJ1-2, with D possibly being TRBD1 (5 bases). Germline V gene data show CDR1 as MNHEY and CDR2 as SVGAGI. There are 14 residues in the CDR3. V lost 2 bases, J lost 2 bases, and 9 bases lay in between. In nucleotides, the CDR3 is TGTGCCAGCAGTTACGGCGGACAAAACTATGGCTACACCTTC. Translated, it gives CASSYGGQNYGYTF.

The chain combines TRBV6-5 with TRBJ2-2; D is unclear. V was shortened by 6 bases and J by 4 bases, with 12 bases between the two germline ends. The germline gives CDR1 MNHEY, CDR2 SVGAGI. The CDR3 has 14 residues. CDR3 loop: CASSLYPSTGELFF. The CDR3 coding sequence is TGTGCCAGCAGCCTCTACCCATCCACCGGGGAGCTGTTTTTT.

The chain joins TRBV7-2 to TRBJ1-2; possible D gene TRBD1, 5 bases. This CDR3 spans 16 amino acids. Germline loops: CDR1 SGHTA, CDR2 FQGNSA. V shed 1 base and J shed 3 bases, with 15 bases lying between them. The CDR3 coding sequence is TGTGCCAGCAGCTTAGTAGGGTTGGGGGTGGACTATGGCTACACCTTC. It encodes CASSLVGLGVDYGYTF.

CDR3 amino acids: CASSGSGSSYNEQFF. The CDR3 DNA reads TGCGCCAGCAGTGGTAGCGGGAGCTCCTACAATGAGCAGTTCTTC. The V gene is TRBV5-1, the J gene TRBJ2-1; 9 bases are a match to TRBD2. V lost 5 bases, J lost 0 bases, and 3 bases stayed unmatched. The CDR3 loop spans 15 amino acids. CDR1 and CDR2 from the germline V gene are SGHRS and YFSETQ.

J is TRBJ2-2 and V is TRBV9; D gene ambiguous. The germline V gene encodes CDR1 SGDLS and CDR2 YYNGEE. Trimming removed 4 bases from V and 5 bases from J, with 6 bases in between. CDR3 length equals 12 residues. In DNA form, the CDR3 reads TGTGCCAGCAGCCCTTTTACCGGGGAGCTGTTTTTT. It encodes CASSPFTGELFF.

CDR3 nucleotides: TGTGCCTGGACGGAATGGGGTGAAAAACTGTTTTTT. Its translation: CAWTEWGEKLFF. This chain connects TRBV30 to TRBJ1-4; D gene uncertain. CDR3 length: 12 amino acids. The V and J ends lost 4 bases and 7 bases respectively, with 10 bases between them. Germline-derived CDR1 and CDR2 are GTSNPN and SVGIG (reference sequence).

The genes are TRBV27 and TRBJ1-2; a weak D match, TRBD1 (5 bases). V lost 6 bases and J 7 bases, leaving 18 bases between the germline ends. Per the germline V gene, CDR1 is MNHEY and CDR2 is SMNVEV (reference sequence). The CDR3 is 14 amino acids. The CDR3 DNA follows: TGTGCCAGCAGCCTGGGGCAGGGTTTTGGTGGCTACACCTTC. Its translation: CASSLGQGFGGYTF.

The chain carries TRBV5-1 and TRBJ1-1; D may be TRBD1 (5 bases). The ends were cut back, 4 bases at V and 0 bases at J, with 10 bases in the middle. This CDR3 spans 14 amino acids. The germline gives CDR1 SGHRS, CDR2 YFSETQ. CDR3 DNA sequence: TGCGCCAGCAGCACGAACAGGATGAACACTGAAGCTTTCTTT. Its translation is CASSTNRMNTEAFF.

This clone was counted once. In nucleotides, the CDR3 is TGTGCCAGCAGGGGACAGGGCGGGAGCAATCAGCCCCAGCATTTT. It yields the protein CASRGQGGSNQPQHF. V usage is TRBV28 and J usage is TRBJ1-5; 9 bases are shared with TRBD1. The CDR3 runs to 15 residues. Germline trimming cut 6 bases from V and 1 base from J; bases unmatched to any gene: 4. CDR1 and CDR2 (germline): MDHEN, SYDVKM. Using reference TRBV28 and TRBJ1-5 for the parts outside the CDR3, the full variable domain is DVKVTQSSRYLVKRTGEKVFLECVQDMDHENMFWYRQDPGLGLRLIYFSYDVKMKEKGDIPEGYSVSREKKERFSLILESASTNQTSMYLCASRGQGGSNQPQHFGDGTRLSIL.

V gene TRBV9 combines with J gene TRBJ2-7; 12 bases agree with TRBD2. This CDR3 has 14 amino acids. With V trimmed by 3 bases and J by 4 bases, 2 bases remained unmatched. Germline loops: CDR1 SGDLS, CDR2 YYNGEE. In nucleotides, the CDR3 is TGTGCCAGCAGCGCCGGGACTAGCGGGTACGAGCAGTACTTC. Translating it yields CASSAGTSGYEQYF. Combining the CDR3 with reference TRBV9 and TRBJ2-7 gives the whole variable domain DSGVTQTPKHLITATGQRVTLRCSPRSGDLSVYWYQQSLDQGLQFLIQYYNGEERAKGNILERFSAQQFPDLHSELNLSSLELGDSALYFCASSAGTSGYEQYFGPGTRLTVT.

The rearrangement links TRBV5-6 to TRBJ1-6; D remains unclear. This CDR3 spans 14 amino acids. V dropped 1 base and J dropped 7 bases, with 9 bases sitting between them. Germline V gives CDR1 SGHDT, CDR2 YYEEEE. The CDR3 sequence: CASSLFLKNSPLHF. The CDR3 DNA reads TGTGCCAGCAGCTTGTTTCTCAAAAATTCACCCCTCCACTTT.

The V and J genes are TRBV3-1 (or the pseudogene TRBV3-2) and TRBJ1-1; the D gene is possibly TRBD1 (5 bases). Trimming stripped 5 bases from V and 1 base from J, with 8 bases between. CDR3 length: 13 amino acids. Germline V gene sequence: CDR1 LGHDT, CDR2 YNNKEL (reference sequence). The CDR3 reads CASSRTPNTEAFF. Here the CDR3 DNA reads TGTGCCAGCAGCAGGACACCGAACACTGAAGCTTTCTTT.

CDR3 residues: CASRRDSAYEQYF. CDR3 DNA: TGTGCCAGCAGGAGGGACAGCGCCTACGAGCAGTACTTC. This chain uses TRBV6-8 with TRBJ2-7; 7 bases fit TRBD1. V was pared by 6 bases and J by 2 bases, with 4 bases of the junction left unmatched. Germline CDR1 and CDR2: MNHGY and SAAAGT. This CDR3 is 13 amino acids long.

The rearrangement uses TRBV6-5 and TRBJ2-2; no reliable D call. Trimming took 0 bases from V and 7 from J, leaving 6 bases between them. The germline gives CDR1 MNHEY, CDR2 SVGAGI. The CDR3 is 13 residues long. The CDR3 spells CASSYSTYGELFF. The CDR3 bases are TGTGCCAGCAGTTACTCGACGTACGGGGAGCTGTTTTTT.